These 21 T cell receptor beta chains came from one sample sequenced in a study of T cells in Graves' hyperthyroidism and ophthalmopathy (dated by TCRdb to the late 2010s). Library preparation employed multiplex PCR. The instrument was an Illumina HiSeq 2000. The TCR beta CDR3 regions were amplified from RNA transcripts. A first-round RT-PCR of the TCR CDR3 used the HTBI primer set with the Qiagen OneStep RT-PCR kit. The public reads were reanalyzed by TCRdb: fastp trimming at Q25, MiXCR alignment, in-frame beta chains only. Rows merge per CDR3 protein into single entries with the most common DNA and genes. For this sample the table gives 550,000 to 700,000 distinct CDR3 sequences, of which about half were detected only once. The top ten hold around 20% of the sample. The sequencing input was peripheral blood or thyroid tissue (not recorded which). These receptors were collected from an adult woman with Graves' disease, either hyperthyroidism or ophthalmopathy (not recorded which).

The V and J genes are TRBV7-9 and TRBJ1-2; 9 nucleotides match TRBD1. Losses at the gene ends were 3 bases for V and 5 bases for J; bases not matched to a gene: 4. The germline gives CDR1 SEHNR, CDR2 FQNEAQ (reference sequence). The CDR3 runs to 14 residues. CDR3 DNA sequence: TGTGCCAGCAGCTTCAGACAGGGGGGGTATGGCTACACCTTC. Translating gives CASSFRQGGYGYTF.

This clonotype turned up a few times. The chain combines TRBV2 with TRBJ1-6; the D gene is possibly TRBD1 (6 bases). V was shortened by 8 bases and J by 9 bases, with 17 bases between the two germline ends. The CDR3 runs to 14 residues. The germline CDR1 and CDR2 sequences are SNHLY and FYNNEI. CDR3 DNA sequence: TGTGCCAGCTCCGGACAGATCGGCCGTTCACCCCTCCACTTT. Protein product: CASSGQIGRSPLHF.

The chain carries TRBV25-1 and TRBJ1-1; D not certain. Trimming pared 7 bases from V and 1 base from J, leaving 10 bases between. The CDR3 loop spans 13 amino acids. Germline assignment: CDR1 MGHDK and CDR2 SYGVNS. CDR3 nucleotide sequence: TGTGCCAGCAAACCCCTACAGAACACTGAAGCTTTCTTT. Translating it yields CASKPLQNTEAFF.

The chain recombines TRBV6-1 with TRBJ1-3; tentative D call: TRBD1 (5 bases). The V end lost 9 bases, the J end lost 3 bases, and 18 bases lay between the germline ends. Germline V gene sequence: CDR1 MNHNS, CDR2 SASEGT. CDR3 length: 15 residues. This CDR3 reads CASNRDLFFGNTIYF. Written as DNA, the CDR3 is TGTGCCAGTAACCGGGACCTATTCTTTGGAAACACCATATATTTT.

There are many counts of this clonotype. This chain links TRBV5-6 with TRBJ1-4; D is ambiguous. Germline assignment: CDR1 SGHDT and CDR2 YYEEEE. The ends were cut back, 3 bases at V and 4 bases at J, with 13 bases in the middle. There are 15 residues in the CDR3. The CDR3 here is CASSWRGRSNEKLFF. Here the CDR3 DNA reads TGTGCCAGCAGCTGGCGCGGGCGGAGTAATGAAAAACTGTTTTTT. Full variable domain (missing parts from reference TRBV5-6 and TRBJ1-4): DAGVTQSPTHLIKTRGQQVTLRCSPKSGHDTVSWYQQALGQGPQFIFQYYEEEERQRGNFPDRFSGHQFPNYSSELNVNALLLGDSALYLCASSWRGRSNEKLFFGSGTQLSVL.

This chain joins TRBV10-2 and TRBJ1-1; TRBD1 is a possible D gene (6 bases). Germline CDR1 WSHSY, CDR2 SAAADI. Trimming pared 2 bases from V and 3 bases from J, leaving 10 bases between. The CDR3 consists of 14 residues. The CDR3 here is CASSETGLDTEAFF. The CDR3 DNA reads as TGCGCCAGCAGTGAGACAGGGTTGGACACTGAAGCTTTCTTT.

The V gene is TRBV10-3, the J gene TRBJ2-5; TRBD2 aligns across 9 bases. Trimming at V came to 4 bases and at J to 4 bases, leaving 1 base not matched to a gene. This CDR3 is 13 amino acids long. CDR1 and CDR2 (germline): ENHRY, SYGVKD. CDR3 DNA sequence: TGTGCCATCAGTGGAGCGGGAGGAGAGACCCAGTACTTC. Encoded protein: CAISGAGGETQYF.

This sequence joins TRBV2 and TRBJ1-6; 10 bases line up with TRBD1. The CDR3 has 16 residues. Germline V gives CDR1 SNHLY, CDR2 FYNNEI. V shed 4 bases, J shed 10 bases, and the junction held 10 bases outside the gene matches. The CDR3 is CASSVRPGTGDSPLHF. The CDR3 DNA reads as TGTGCCAGCAGTGTCCGTCCCGGGACAGGGGACTCACCCCTCCACTTT.

This clonotype was observed many times. The chain combines TRBV2 with TRBJ2-5, with D possibly being TRBD2 (6 bases). Per germline, CDR1 SNHLY and CDR2 FYNNEI. The CDR3 consists of 15 residues. Trimming removed 1 base from V and 1 base from J, with 10 bases in between. CDR3 in amino acids: CASSEVGLAQETQYF. DNA for the CDR3: TGTGCCAGCAGTGAAGTGGGACTGGCCCAAGAGACCCAGTACTTC.

V gene TRBV15 combines with J gene TRBJ1-6, with D unresolved. The CDR3 consists of 15 residues. The germline V gene encodes CDR1 LNHNV and CDR2 YYDKDF (reference sequence). V was trimmed by 0 bases and J by 6 bases, leaving 9 bases between them. The CDR3 DNA follows: TGTGCCACCAGCAGAGATGGAAGGGCTAATTCACCCCTCCACTTT. The encoded protein is CATSRDGRANSPLHF. The full variable domain, its missing parts supplied by reference TRBV15 and TRBJ1-6, is DAMVIQNPRYQVTQFGKPVTLSCSQTLNHNVMYWYQQKSSQAPKLLFHYYDKDFNNEADTPDNFQSRRPNTSFCFLDIRSPGLGDTAMYLCATSRDGRANSPLHFGNGTRLTVT.

This clonotype was counted only a few times. This chain connects TRBV5-1 to TRBJ1-1; TRBD1 agrees at 7 bases. The CDR3 covers 13 residues. The germline V gene has CDR1 SGHRS and CDR2 YFSETQ. The V segment lost 4 bases and the J segment 7 bases; nucleotides outside the gene matches: 7. CDR3: CASSVRQGSEAFF. The CDR3 DNA sequence: TGCGCCAGCAGCGTACGACAGGGTAGTGAAGCTTTCTTT.

The J gene is TRBJ2-3, the V gene TRBV29-1; D not resolved. Trimming stripped 4 bases from V and 6 bases from J, with 8 bases between. Germline V CDR1 and CDR2: SQVTM, ANQGSEA. This CDR3 has 11 amino acids. CDR3 sequence (DNA): TGCAGCGTTGGTCCTTCCGATACGCAGTATTTT. It codes for CSVGPSDTQYF.

The chain employs TRBV5-5 and TRBJ1-6; D gene unclear. V lost 1 base and J lost 9, with 8 bases in between. CDR1 SGHKS and CDR2 YYEKEE come from the germline V gene (reference sequence). The CDR3 has 13 residues. This chain's CDR3 is CASSLLRSSPLHF. CDR3 sequence (DNA): TGTGCCAGCAGCTTGCTCAGGAGTTCACCCCTCCACTTT.

The count of this clonotype is one. The chain carries TRBV5-1 and TRBJ2-5; 7 positions agree with TRBD1. CDR3 length: 13 residues. Looked up from germline, CDR1 is SGHRS and CDR2 is YFSETQ. Trimming at V came to 3 bases and at J to 7 bases, leaving 6 bases not matched to a gene. The CDR3 DNA is TGCGCCAGCAGCTGGGCCGGGACAGCGACCCAGTACTTC. Protein sequence: CASSWAGTATQYF.

The genes are TRBV29-1 and TRBJ1-4; 9 nucleotides line up with TRBD1. Looked up from germline, CDR1 is SQVTM and CDR2 is ANQGSEA. The junction had 13 bases not matched to a gene; V was cut back by 3 bases and J by 11 bases. This CDR3 comprises 15 residues. CDR3 in DNA: TGCAGCGTTGATTTAGGGGGACAGGGTGTTAGGAAACTGTTTTTT. Its protein product is CSVDLGGQGVRKLFF.

In its sample, this clonotype was seen many times. CDR3: CSARSGTANTGELFF. CDR3 nucleotides: TGCAGTGCTAGGTCGGGGACAGCGAACACCGGGGAGCTGTTTTTT. The V gene is TRBV20-1, the J gene TRBJ2-2; 7 bases fit TRBD1. V was pared by 3 bases and J by 0 bases, with 4 bases of the junction left unmatched. The CDR3 sequence is 15 residues long. Germline CDR1 reads DFQATT; CDR2 reads SNEGSKA (reference sequence).

The gene calls are TRBV21-1 and TRBJ2-7; the table's D call, TRBD2, has no DNA check behind it. TRBV21-1 is noted as a pseudogene. The CDR3 has 15 residues. CDR3 nucleotides: TGTGCCAGCAGCAATGCGCGACTAGCGGGCTACGAGCAGTACTTC. This encodes CASSNARLAGYEQYF.

The chain carries TRBV12-3 or TRBV12-4 and TRBJ1-2, with 7 bases matching TRBD1. This CDR3 region has 15 residues. The ends lost 6 bases at V and 6 bases at J; junction bases unmatched: 13. CDR3 coding DNA: TGTGCCAGCAGCCGCGAGACAGGGCCGACGGATGGCTACACCTTC. This gives the protein CASSRETGPTDGYTF.

The chain combines TRBV28 with TRBJ2-7, with D possibly being TRBD1 (5 bases). Germline CDR1 MDHEN, CDR2 SYDVKM. Deletions cut 6 bases from V and 3 bases from J, with 15 bases between. This CDR3 is built from 14 residues. The CDR3 DNA follows: TGTGCCAGCAGCGAGACGTCGGACATCTACGAGCAGTACTTC. Its protein is CASSETSDIYEQYF.

The V call is TRBV27, the J call TRBJ1-6, with a possible D match to TRBD1 (5 bases). The CDR3 is made up of 13 amino acids. V was cut by 3 bases and J by 9 bases, with 9 bases left in between. Germline values: CDR1 MNHEY, CDR2 SMNVEV (reference sequence). CDR3 in amino acids: CASSLQGGSPLHF. The CDR3 DNA reads TGTGCCAGCAGTTTGCAGGGTGGTTCACCCCTCCACTTT.

This clonotype was seen repeatedly, ten times or more. This chain joins TRBV5-1 and TRBJ2-5; D gene ambiguous. Trimming shortened V by 2 bases and J by 0 bases, and 14 bases separated the two germline ends. This CDR3 spans 16 amino acids. Germline V CDR1 and CDR2: SGHRS, YFSETQ. CDR3 protein: CASSLGPGENQETQYF. The CDR3 coding sequence is TGCGCCAGCAGCTTAGGGCCCGGAGAAAACCAAGAGACCCAGTACTTC.